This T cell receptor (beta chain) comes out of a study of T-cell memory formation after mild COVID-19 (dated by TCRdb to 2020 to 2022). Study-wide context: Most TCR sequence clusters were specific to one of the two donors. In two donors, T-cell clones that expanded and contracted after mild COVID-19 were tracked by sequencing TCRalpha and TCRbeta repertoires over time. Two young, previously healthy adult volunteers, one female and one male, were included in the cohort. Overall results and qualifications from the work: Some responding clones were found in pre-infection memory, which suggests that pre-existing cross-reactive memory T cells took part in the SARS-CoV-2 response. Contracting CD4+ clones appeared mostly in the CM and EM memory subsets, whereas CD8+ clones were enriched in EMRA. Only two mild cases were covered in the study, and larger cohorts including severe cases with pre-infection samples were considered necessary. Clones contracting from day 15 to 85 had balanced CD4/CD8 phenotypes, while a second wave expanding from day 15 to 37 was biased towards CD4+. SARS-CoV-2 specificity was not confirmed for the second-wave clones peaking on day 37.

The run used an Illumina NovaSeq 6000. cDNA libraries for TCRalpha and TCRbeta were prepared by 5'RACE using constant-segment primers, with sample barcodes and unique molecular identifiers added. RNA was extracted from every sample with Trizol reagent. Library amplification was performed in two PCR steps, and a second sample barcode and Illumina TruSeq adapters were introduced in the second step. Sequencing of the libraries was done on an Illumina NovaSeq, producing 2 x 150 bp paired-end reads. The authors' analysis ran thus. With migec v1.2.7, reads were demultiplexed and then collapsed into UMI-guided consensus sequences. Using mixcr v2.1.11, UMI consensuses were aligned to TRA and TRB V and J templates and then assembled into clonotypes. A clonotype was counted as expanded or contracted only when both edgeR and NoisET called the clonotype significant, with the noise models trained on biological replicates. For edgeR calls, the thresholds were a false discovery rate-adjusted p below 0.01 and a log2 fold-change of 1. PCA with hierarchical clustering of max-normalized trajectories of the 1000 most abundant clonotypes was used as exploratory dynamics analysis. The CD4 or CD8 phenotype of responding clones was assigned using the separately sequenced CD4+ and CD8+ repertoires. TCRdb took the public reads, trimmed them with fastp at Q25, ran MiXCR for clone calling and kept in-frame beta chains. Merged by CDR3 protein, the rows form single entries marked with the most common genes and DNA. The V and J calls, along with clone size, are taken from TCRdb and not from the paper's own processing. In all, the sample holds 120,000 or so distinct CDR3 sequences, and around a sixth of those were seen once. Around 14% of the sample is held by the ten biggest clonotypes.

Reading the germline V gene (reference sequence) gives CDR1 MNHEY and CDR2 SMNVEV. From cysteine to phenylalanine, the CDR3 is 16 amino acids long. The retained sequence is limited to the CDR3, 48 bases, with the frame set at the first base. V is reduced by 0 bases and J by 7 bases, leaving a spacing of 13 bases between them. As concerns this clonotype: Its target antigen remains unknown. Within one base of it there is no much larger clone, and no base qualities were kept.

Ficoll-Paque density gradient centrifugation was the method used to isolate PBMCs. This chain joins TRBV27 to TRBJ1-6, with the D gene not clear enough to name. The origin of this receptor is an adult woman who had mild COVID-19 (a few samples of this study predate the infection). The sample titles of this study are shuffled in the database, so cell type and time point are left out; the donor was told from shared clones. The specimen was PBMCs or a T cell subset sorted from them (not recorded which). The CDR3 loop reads CASSLSIRRMNSPLHF. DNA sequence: TGTGCCAGCAGTTTATCGATACGCAGAATGAATTCACCCCTCCACTTT.